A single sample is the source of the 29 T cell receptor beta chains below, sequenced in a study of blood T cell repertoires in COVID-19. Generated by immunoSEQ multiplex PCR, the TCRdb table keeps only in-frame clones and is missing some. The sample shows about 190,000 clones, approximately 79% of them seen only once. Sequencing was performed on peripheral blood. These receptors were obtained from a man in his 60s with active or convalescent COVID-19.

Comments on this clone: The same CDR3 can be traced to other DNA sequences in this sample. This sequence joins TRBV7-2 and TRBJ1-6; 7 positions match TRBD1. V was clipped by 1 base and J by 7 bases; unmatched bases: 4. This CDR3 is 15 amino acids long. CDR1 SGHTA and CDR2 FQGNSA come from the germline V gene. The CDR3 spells CASSLEAGGNSPLHF. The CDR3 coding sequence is TGTGCCAGCAGCTTAGAAGCAGGGGGGAATTCACCCCTCCACTTT. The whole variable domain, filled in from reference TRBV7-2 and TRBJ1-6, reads GAGVSQSPSNKVTEKGKDVELRCDPISGHTALYWYRQSLGQGLEFLIYFQGNSAPDKSGLPSDRFSAERTGGSVSTLTIQRTQQEDSAVYLCASSLEAGGNSPLHFGNGTRLTVT.

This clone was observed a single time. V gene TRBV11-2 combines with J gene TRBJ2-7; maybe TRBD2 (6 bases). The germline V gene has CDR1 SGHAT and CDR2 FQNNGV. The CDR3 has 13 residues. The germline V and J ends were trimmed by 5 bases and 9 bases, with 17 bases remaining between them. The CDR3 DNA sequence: TGTGCCAGCAGCCAAACGCCGGGAGTCGGGCAGTACTTC. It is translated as CASSQTPGVGQYF.

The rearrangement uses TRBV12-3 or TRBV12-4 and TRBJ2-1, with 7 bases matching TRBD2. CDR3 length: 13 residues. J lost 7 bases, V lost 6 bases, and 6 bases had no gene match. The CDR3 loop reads CASSGLVPNEQFF. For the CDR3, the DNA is TGTGCCAGCAGCGGACTAGTACCGAATGAGCAGTTCTTC.

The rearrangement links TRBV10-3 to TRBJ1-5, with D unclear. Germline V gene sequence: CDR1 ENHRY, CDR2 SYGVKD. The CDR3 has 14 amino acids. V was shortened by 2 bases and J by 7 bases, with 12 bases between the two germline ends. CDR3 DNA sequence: TGTGCCATCAGTGAGGAGGGAAGGCGGCAGCCCCAGCATTTT. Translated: CAISEEGRRQPQHF.

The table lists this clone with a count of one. The CDR3 DNA sequence: TGTGCCAGCAGCCCCGGTGGAGGGTGGGGTGGGGATACGCAGTATTTT. This gives the protein CASSPGGGWGGDTQYF. The J gene is TRBJ2-3, the V gene TRBV11-3, with a weak D call TRBD2 (6 bases). The CDR3 consists of 16 residues. Per the germline V gene, CDR1 is SGHNT and CDR2 is YENEEA. V gave up 5 bases and J gave up 6 bases, with 21 bases separating them.

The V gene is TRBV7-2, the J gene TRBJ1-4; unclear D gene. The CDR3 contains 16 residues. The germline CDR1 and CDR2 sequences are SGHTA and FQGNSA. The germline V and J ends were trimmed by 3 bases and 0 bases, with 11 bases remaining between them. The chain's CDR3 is CASSLEGEATNEKLFF. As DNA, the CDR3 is TGTGCCAGCAGCTTGGAGGGAGAGGCAACTAATGAAAAACTGTTTTTT.

CDR3: CASNPGTGAEAFF. The CDR3 DNA sequence: TGTGCCAGCAACCCCGGGACAGGGGCTGAAGCTTTCTTT. J is TRBJ1-1 and V is TRBV6-5, with 10 positions matching TRBD1. Germline loops: CDR1 MNHEY, CDR2 SVGAGI. The CDR3 runs 13 residues. V shed 7 bases and J 6 bases; nucleotides not matched to a gene: 5.

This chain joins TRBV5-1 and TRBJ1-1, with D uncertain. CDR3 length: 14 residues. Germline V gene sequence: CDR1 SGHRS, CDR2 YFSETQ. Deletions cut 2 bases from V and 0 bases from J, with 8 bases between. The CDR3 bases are TGCGCCAGCAGCTTAACAGCCATGAACACTGAAGCTTTCTTT. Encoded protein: CASSLTAMNTEAFF.

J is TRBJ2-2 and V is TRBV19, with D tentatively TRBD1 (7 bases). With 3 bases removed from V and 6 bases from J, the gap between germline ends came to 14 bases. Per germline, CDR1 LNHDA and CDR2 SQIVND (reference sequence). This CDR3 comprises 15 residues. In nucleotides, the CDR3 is TGTGCCAGTAGTATCCCGCAGGGGGGTCCCGGGGAGCTGTTTTTT. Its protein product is CASSIPQGGPGELFF.

DNA of the CDR3: TGTGCCAGTAGTACGTCGGCGGCTTATAGCAATCAGCCCCAGCATTTT. Encoded protein: CASSTSAAYSNQPQHF. J is TRBJ1-5 and V is TRBV19; D unresolved. V was cut by 4 bases and J by 0 bases, with 13 bases left in between. Per germline, CDR1 LNHDA and CDR2 SQIVND (reference sequence). CDR3 length: 16 amino acids.

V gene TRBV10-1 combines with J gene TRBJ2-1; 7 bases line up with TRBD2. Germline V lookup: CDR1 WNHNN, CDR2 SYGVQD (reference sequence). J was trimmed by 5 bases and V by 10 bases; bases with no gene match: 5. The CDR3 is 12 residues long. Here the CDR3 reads CAIYGRNNEQFF. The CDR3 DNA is TGCGCCATCTACGGGAGGAACAATGAGCAGTTCTTC.

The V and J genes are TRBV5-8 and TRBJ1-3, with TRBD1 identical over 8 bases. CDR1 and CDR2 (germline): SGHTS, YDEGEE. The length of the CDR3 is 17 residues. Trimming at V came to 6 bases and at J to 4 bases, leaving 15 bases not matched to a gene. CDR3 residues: CASTPHAGGFIGNTIYF. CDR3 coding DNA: TGTGCCAGCACTCCCCACGCAGGGGGCTTCATCGGAAACACCATATATTTT.

The CDR3 nucleotides are TGCGCCAGCAGCCAAGATCGACAGGACATTGGCTACACCTTC. Translation gives CASSQDRQDIGYTF. This chain links TRBV4-3 with TRBJ1-2; maybe TRBD1 (6 bases). The CDR3 runs to 14 residues. Germline V CDR1 and CDR2: LGHNA, YSLEER. V shed 0 bases and J shed 7 bases, with 12 bases lying between them.

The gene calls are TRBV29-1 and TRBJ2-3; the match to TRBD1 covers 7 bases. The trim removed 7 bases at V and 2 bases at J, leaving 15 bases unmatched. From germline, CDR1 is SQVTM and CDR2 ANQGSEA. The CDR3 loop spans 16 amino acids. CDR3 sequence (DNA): TGCAGCGCCTCGAAACCCAGAGGGGGCATCACAGATACGCAGTATTTT. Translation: CSASKPRGGITDTQYF.

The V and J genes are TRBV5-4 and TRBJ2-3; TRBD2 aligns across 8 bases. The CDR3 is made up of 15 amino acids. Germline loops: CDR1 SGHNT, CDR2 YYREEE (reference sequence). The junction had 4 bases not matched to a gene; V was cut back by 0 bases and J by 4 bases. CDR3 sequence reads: CASSLAGGLADTQYF. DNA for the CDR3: TGTGCCAGCAGCTTGGCGGGAGGGTTGGCAGATACGCAGTATTTT.

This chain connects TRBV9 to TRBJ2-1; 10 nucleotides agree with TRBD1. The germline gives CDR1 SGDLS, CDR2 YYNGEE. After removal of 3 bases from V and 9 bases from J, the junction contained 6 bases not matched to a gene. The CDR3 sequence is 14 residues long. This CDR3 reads CASSARQGAAEQFF. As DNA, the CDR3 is TGTGCCAGCAGCGCAAGACAGGGGGCTGCTGAGCAGTTCTTC.

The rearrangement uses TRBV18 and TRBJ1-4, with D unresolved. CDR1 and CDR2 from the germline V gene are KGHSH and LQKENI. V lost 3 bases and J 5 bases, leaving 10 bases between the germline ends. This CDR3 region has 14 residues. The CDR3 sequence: CASSPGRRNEKLFF. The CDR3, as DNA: TGTGCCAGCTCACCGGGCCGCAGGAATGAAAAACTGTTTTTT.

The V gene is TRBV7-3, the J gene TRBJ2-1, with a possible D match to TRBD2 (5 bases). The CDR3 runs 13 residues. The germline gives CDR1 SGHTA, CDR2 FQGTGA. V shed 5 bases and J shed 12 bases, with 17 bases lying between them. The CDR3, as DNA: TGTGCCAGCAGCCCCGGACTCTCGTATGGGCAGTTCTTC. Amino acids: CASSPGLSYGQFF.

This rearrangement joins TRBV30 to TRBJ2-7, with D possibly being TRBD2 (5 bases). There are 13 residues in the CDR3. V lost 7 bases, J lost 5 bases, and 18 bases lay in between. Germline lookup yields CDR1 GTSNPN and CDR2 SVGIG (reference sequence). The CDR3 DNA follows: TGTGCCTCCGGTGACCTGAAGAGGGACGAGCAGTACTTC. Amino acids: CASGDLKRDEQYF.

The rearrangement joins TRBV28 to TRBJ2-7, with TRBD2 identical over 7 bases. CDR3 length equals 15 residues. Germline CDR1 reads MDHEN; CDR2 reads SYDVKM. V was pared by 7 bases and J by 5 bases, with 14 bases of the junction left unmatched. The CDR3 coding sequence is TGTGCCAGCACCTTCCGGCGGGAGTATATCCACGAGCAGTACTTC. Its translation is CASTFRREYIHEQYF.

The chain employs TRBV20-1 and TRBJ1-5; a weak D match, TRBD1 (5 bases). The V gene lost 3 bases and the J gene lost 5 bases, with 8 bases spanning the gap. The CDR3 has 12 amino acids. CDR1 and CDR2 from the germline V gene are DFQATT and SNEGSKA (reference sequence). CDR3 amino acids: CSASQGHQPQHF. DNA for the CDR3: TGCAGTGCTAGTCAGGGCCATCAGCCCCAGCATTTT.

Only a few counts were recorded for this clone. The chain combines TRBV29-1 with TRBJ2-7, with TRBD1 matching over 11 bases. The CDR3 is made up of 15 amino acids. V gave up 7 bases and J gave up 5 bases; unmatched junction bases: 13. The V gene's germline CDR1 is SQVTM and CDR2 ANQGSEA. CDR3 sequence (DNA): TGCAGCGCAAGAGGGACAGGGGGAAACCCGAACGAGCAGTACTTC. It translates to CSARGTGGNPNEQYF.

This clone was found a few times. The CDR3 bases are TGTGCCAGCAGTGAAGTGTCCTCTGCGTCCGATACGCAGTATTTT. Translated: CASSEVSSASDTQYF. The V call is TRBV2, the J call TRBJ2-3; no definite D call. The CDR3 has 15 residues. The germline V gene has CDR1 SNHLY and CDR2 FYNNEI. V was clipped by 1 base and J by 6 bases, with 14 bases between them. Complete variable domain (other parts from reference TRBV2 and TRBJ2-3): EPEVTQTPSHQVTQMGQEVILRCVPISNHLYFYWYRQILGQKVEFLVSFYNNEISEKSEIFDDQFSVERPDGSNFTLKIRSTKLEDSAMYFCASSEVSSASDTQYFGPGTRLTVL.

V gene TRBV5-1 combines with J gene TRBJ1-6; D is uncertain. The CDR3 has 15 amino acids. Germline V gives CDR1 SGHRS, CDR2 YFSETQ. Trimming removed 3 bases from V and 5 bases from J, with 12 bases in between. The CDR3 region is CASSSSGAHNSPLHF. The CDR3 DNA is TGCGCCAGCAGCTCATCGGGAGCCCATAATTCACCCCTCCACTTT.

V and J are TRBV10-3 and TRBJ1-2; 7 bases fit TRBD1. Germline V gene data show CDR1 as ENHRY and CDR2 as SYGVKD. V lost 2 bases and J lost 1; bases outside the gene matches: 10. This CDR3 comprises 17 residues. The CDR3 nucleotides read TGTGCCATCAGTGAGGCAGGAAAAGGGGACAGTAACTATGGCTACACCTTC. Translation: CAISEAGKGDSNYGYTF.

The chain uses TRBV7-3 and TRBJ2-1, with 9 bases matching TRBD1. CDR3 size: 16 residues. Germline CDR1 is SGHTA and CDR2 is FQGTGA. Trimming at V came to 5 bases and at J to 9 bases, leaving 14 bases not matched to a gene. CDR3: CASSAPGQGLGGEQFF. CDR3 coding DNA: TGTGCCAGCAGCGCCCCGGGACAGGGCCTGGGGGGTGAGCAGTTCTTC.

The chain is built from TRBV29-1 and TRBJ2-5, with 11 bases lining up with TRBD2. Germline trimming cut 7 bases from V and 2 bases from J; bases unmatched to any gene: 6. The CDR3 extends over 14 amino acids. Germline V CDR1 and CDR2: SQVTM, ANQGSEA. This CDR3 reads CSGRLAGRQETQYF. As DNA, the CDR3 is TGCAGCGGCCGACTAGCGGGAAGGCAAGAGACCCAGTACTTC. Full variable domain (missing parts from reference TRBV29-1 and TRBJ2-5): SAVISQKPSRDICQRGTSLTIQCQVDSQVTMMFWYRQQPGQSLTLIATANQGSEATYESGFVIDKFPISRPNLTFSTLTVSNMSPEDSSIYLCSGRLAGRQETQYFGPGTRLLVL.

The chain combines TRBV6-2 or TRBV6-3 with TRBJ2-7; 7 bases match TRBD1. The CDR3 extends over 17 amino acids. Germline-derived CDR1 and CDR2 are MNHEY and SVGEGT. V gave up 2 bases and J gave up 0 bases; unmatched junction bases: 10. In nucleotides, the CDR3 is TGTGCCAGCAGTTACGACAGGGTAACCACCCCCTCCTACGAGCAGTACTTC. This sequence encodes CASSYDRVTTPSYEQYF.

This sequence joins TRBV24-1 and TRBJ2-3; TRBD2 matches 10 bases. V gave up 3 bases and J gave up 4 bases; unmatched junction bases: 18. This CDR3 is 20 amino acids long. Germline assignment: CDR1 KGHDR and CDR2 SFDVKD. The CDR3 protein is CATSDPTGTSVGIAADTQYF. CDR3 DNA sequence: TGTGCCACCAGTGATCCTACCGGGACTAGCGTGGGGATAGCGGCAGATACGCAGTATTTT.